This T cell receptor beta chain appears in the sequencing data of a study of neurological immune-mediated disorders. 2 million unsorted PBMCs were stored in RNAlater at -80 °C before RNA extraction. The authors produced cDNA by 5'RACE using 10-nucleotide random UMIs. TCRdb redid the calling of the 5' RACE reads with MiXCR, one entry per CDR3 protein. The table lists about 95,000 distinct CDR3 sequences, 3.5% to 4% of them singletons. The V segment lost 7 bases and the J segment 4 bases; nucleotides outside the gene matches: 12. CDR3 length: 16 residues. Looked up from germline, CDR1 is LNHDA and CDR2 is SQIVND (reference sequence). The study, taken as a whole, reports: The absence of shared CDR3 amino acid sequences among expanded clones across subjects suggests private repertoires in all groups. The multiple sclerosis repertoire cluster had no clinical or MRI feature associated with it.

A few counts support this clonotype. Its antigen remains unidentified. V and J are TRBV19 and TRBJ2-1; TRBD2 agrees at 8 bases. The source is a woman between 18 and 29 years old with multiple sclerosis. Input material: PBMCs. Here the CDR3 DNA reads TGTGCCAGTAAACCCGATAGCGGGATCCTATACAATGAGCAGTTCTTC. It translates to CASKPDSGILYNEQFF.